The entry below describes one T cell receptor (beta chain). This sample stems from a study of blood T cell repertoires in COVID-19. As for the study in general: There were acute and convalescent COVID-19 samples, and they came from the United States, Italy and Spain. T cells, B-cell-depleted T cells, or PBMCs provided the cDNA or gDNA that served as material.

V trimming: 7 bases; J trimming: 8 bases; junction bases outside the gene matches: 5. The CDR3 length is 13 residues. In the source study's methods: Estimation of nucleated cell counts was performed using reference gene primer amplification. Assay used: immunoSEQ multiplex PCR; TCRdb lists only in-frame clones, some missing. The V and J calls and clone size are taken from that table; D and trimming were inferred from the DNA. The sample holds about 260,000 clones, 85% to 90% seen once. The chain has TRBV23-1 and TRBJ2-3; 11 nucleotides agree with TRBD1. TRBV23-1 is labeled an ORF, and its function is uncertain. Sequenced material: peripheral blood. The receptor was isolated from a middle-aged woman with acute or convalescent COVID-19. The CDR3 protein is CASKGQGGSTQYF. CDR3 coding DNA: TGCGCCAGCAAGGGACAGGGGGGAAGTACGCAGTATTTT.